This TCR beta chain was observed in a study of CD8 T cells in ankylosing spondylitis (dated by TCRdb to about 2017). Some background on the complete study: The study profiled T cell receptor beta repertoires in healthy donors and ankylosing spondylitis patients to find disease-linked TCR variants. In total, the full study cohort was made up of some 100 healthy donors and 25 ankylosing spondylitis patients. Peripheral blood samples were taken, and synovial fluid was additionally collected from ankylosing spondylitis patients. Overall study outcomes, separate from this receptor: The disease-linked clones had a CD8+ phenotype and were found at relatively low frequencies in peripheral blood. A TCR beta motif of several highly homologous amino acid variants appeared characteristic of blood from ankylosing spondylitis patients. Some motif variants were previously reported in synovial fluid and blood of reactive arthritis patients, suggesting common disease-initiation mechanisms. Significant enrichment of the disease-linked clones was reported in matched synovial fluid samples from ankylosing spondylitis patients.

The sequencer was an Illumina HiSeq 2500. Quantitative 5'-RACE with molecular barcodes was used to prepare TCR beta libraries. From the authors' description of their analysis: A new computational method, built on a probabilistic model of VDJ rearrangement, was used to identify disease-linked TCR variants. The raw public reads went through TCRdb reprocessing: fastp at Q25, MiXCR clone calling, in-frame beta chains kept. Rows matching on CDR3 protein sequence are summarized as one entry with the most common DNA and genes. TCRdb's processing, not the authors', yielded these V and J calls. The sample contains 250,000 to 400,000 distinct CDR3 sequences, 11% of them found a single time. 9.1% of the sample lies in the top ten. In its sample, this clonotype was seen many times. The antigen it binds to is not known. Per-base qualities were not stored, and no clone one base away is much larger. The CDR3 goes from the cysteine to the phenylalanine over 16 residues. Only the CDR3 region is kept as DNA, spanning 48 bases read in frame from base 1. V sheds 1 base and J sheds 7 bases, leaving 18 bases between their ends. The germline V gene yields SGHRS for CDR1 and YFSETQ for CDR2.

This receptor chain uses TRBV5-1 and TRBJ2-1; the D call could be TRBD1 or TRBD2, with each sharing 5 bases. The sample comprised blood, either unsorted or a sorted T cell fraction (not recorded which). The TCR sequence derives from a female donor with ankylosing spondylitis or in good health (not recorded which). The nucleotides read TGCGCCAGCAGCTTGCAAGCTAGGAGAGGGGCGAATGAGCAGTTCTTC. This is translated as CASSLQARRGANEQFF.